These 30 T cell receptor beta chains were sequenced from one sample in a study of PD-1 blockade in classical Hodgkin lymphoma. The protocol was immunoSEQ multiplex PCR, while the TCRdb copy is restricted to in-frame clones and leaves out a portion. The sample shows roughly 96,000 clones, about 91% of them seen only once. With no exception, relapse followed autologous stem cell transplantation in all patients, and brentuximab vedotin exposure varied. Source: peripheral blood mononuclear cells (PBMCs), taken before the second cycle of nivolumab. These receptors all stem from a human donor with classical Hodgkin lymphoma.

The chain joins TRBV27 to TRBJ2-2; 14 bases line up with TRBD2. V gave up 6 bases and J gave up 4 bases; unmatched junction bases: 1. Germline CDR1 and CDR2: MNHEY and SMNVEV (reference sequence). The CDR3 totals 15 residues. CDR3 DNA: TGTGCCAGCAGAGGACTAGCGGGAGGCACCGGGGAGCTGTTTTTT. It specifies CASRGLAGGTGELFF.

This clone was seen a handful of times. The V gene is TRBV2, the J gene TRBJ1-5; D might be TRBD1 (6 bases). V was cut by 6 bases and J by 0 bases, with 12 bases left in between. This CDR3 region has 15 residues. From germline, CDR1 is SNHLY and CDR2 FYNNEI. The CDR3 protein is CASRGDRISNQPQHF. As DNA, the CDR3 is TGTGCCAGCAGGGGCGACAGGATTAGCAATCAGCCCCAGCATTTT.

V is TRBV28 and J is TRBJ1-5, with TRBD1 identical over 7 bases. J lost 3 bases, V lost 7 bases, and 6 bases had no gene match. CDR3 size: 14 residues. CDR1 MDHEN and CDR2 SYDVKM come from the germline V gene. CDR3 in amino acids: CASKQGDPNQPQHF. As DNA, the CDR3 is TGTGCCAGCAAGCAGGGGGACCCCAATCAGCCCCAGCATTTT.

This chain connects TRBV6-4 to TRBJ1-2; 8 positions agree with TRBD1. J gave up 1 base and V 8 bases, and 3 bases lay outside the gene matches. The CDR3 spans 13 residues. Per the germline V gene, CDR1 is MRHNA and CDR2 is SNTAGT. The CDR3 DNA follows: TGTGCCAGCCGGGACAGGATTAACTATGGCTACACCTTC. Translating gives CASRDRINYGYTF.

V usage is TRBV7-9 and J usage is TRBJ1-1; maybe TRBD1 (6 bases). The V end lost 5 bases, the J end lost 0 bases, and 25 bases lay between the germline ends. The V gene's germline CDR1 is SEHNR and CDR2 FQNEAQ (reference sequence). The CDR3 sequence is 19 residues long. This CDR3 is CASSPSPPGQILMNTEAFF. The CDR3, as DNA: TGTGCCAGCAGCCCCTCCCCTCCAGGACAGATTCTTATGAACACTGAAGCTTTCTTT.

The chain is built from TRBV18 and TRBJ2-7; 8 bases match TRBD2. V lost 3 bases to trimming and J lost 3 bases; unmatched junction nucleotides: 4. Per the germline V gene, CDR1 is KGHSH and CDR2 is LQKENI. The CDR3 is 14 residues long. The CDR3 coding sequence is TGTGCCAGCTCACCCAGCCGGGAGGGCTACGAGCAGTACTTC. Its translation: CASSPSREGYEQYF.

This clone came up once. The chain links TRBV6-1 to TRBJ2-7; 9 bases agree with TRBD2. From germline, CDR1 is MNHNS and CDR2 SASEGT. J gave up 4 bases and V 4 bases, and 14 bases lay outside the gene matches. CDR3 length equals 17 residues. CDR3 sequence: CASSAHTSSGKRYEQYF. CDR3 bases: TGTGCCAGCAGTGCCCACACCTCTAGCGGGAAAAGGTACGAGCAGTACTTC.

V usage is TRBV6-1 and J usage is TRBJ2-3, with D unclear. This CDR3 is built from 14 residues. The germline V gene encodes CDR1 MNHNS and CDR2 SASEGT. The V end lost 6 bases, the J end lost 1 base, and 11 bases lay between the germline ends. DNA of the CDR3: TGTGCCAGCAGAAACAGAGCGCGCACAGATACGCAGTATTTT. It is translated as CASRNRARTDTQYF.

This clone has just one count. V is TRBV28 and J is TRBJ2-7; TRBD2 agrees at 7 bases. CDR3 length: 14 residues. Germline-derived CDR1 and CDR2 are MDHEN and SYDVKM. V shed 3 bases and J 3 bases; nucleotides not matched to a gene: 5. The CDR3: CASSLAGDYYEQYF. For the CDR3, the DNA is TGTGCCAGCAGTTTGGCGGGGGACTACTACGAGCAGTACTTC.

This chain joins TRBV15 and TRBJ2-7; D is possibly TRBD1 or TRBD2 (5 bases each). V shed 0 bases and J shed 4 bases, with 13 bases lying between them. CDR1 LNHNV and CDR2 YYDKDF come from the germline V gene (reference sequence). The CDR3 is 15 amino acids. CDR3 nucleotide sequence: TGTGCCACCAGCAGAGATCCCGGTGAGGGGTACGAGCAGTACTTC. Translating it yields CATSRDPGEGYEQYF.

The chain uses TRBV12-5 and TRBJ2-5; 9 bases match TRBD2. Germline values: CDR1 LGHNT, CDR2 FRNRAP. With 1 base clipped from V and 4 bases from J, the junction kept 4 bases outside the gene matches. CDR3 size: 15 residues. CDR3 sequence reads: CASGLGLAGRETQYF. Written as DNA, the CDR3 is TGTGCTAGTGGTTTGGGTCTAGCGGGGAGAGAGACCCAGTACTTC.

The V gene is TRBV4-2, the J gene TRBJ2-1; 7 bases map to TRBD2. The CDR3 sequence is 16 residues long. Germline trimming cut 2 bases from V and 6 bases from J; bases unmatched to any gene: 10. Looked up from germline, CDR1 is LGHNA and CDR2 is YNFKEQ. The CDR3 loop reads CASSQMVREIGNEQFF. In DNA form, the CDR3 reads TGTGCCAGCAGCCAAATGGTGCGGGAGATCGGCAATGAGCAGTTCTTC.

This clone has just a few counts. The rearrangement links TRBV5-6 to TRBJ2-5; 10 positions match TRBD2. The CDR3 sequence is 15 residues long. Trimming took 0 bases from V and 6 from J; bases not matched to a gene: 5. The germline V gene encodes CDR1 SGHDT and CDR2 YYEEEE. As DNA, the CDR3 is TGTGCCAGCAGCTTGGAGTCAGCGGGAGGGCAGACCCAGTACTTC. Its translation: CASSLESAGGQTQYF.

CDR3: CASSLGQGYTGELFF. The CDR3 DNA follows: TGTGCCAGCAGCTTAGGTCAGGGCTACACCGGGGAGCTGTTTTTT. The chain is built from TRBV11-2 and TRBJ2-2; TRBD1 might be the D (5 bases). Between the trimmed V and J ends, which lost 1 base and 3 bases, there was a span of 9 bases. CDR3 length equals 15 residues. CDR1 is SGHAT, CDR2 FQNNGV, per germline.

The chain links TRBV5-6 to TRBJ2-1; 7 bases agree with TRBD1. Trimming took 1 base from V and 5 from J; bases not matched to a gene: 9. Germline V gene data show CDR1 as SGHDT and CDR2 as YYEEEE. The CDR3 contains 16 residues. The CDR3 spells CASSLLSDRAHNEQFF. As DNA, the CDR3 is TGTGCCAGCAGCTTGTTAAGCGACAGGGCACACAATGAGCAGTTCTTC.

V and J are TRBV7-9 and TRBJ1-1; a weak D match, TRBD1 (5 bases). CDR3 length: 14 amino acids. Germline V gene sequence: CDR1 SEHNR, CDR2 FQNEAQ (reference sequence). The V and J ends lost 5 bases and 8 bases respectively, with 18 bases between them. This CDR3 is CASSISGKGVEAFF. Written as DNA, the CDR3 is TGTGCCAGCAGCATCTCAGGGAAAGGGGTGGAAGCTTTCTTT.

For the CDR3, the DNA is TGTGCCAGCAGTGTCCAGGGAATAGGACTGTTTTTT. It encodes CASSVQGIGLFF. This rearrangement joins TRBV6-1 to TRBJ1-4; D is perhaps TRBD1 (5 bases). V lost 4 bases and J 13 bases, leaving 13 bases between the germline ends. The CDR3 covers 12 residues. Germline V gene sequence: CDR1 MNHNS, CDR2 SASEGT.

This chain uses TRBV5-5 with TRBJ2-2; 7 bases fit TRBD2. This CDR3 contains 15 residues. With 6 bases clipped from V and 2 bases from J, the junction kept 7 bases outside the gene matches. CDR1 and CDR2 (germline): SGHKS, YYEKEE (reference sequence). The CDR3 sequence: CASTRGSVNTGELFF. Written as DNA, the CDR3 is TGTGCCAGCACCCGCGGGAGCGTTAACACCGGGGAGCTGTTTTTT.

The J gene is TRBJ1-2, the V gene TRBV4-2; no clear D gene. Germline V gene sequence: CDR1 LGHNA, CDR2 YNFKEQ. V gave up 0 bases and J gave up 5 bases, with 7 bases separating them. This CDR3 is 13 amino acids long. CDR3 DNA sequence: TGTGCCAGCAGCCAAGAGTCAGGATATGGCTACACCTTC. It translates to CASSQESGYGYTF.

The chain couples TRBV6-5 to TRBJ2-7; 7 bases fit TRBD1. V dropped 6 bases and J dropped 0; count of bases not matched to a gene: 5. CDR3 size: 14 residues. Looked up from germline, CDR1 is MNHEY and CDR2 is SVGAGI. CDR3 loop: CASSSGTASYEQYF. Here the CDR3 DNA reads TGTGCCAGCAGCTCCGGGACAGCCTCCTACGAGCAGTACTTC.

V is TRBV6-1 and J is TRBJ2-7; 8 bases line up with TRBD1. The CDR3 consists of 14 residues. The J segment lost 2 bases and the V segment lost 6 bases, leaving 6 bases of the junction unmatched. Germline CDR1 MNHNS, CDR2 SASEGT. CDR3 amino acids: CASRSGTGTYEQYF. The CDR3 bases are TGTGCCAGCAGGTCCGGGACAGGTACCTACGAGCAGTACTTC.

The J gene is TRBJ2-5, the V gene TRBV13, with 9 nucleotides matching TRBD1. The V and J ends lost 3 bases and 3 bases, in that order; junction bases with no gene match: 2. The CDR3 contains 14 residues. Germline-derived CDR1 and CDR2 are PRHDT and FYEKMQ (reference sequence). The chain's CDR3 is CASSFWDREETQYF. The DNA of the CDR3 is TGTGCCAGCAGCTTCTGGGACAGGGAAGAGACCCAGTACTTC.

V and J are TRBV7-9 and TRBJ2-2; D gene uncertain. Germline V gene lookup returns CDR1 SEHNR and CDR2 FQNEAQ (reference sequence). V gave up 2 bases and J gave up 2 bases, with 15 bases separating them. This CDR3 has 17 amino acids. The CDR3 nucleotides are TGTGCCAGCAGCTTATCTAGATGGGATGCTAACACCGGGGAGCTGTTTTTT. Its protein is CASSLSRWDANTGELFF. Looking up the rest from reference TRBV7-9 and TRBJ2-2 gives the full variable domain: DTGVSQNPRHKITKRGQNVTFRCDPISEHNRLYWYRQTLGQGPEFLTYFQNEAQLEKSRLLSDRFSAERPKGSFSTLEIQRTEQGDSAMYLCASSLSRWDANTGELFFGEGSRLTVL.

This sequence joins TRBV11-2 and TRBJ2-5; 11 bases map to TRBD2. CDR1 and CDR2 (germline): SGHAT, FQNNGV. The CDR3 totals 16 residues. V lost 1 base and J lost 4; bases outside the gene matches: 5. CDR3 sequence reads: CASSLVSGGAGETQYF. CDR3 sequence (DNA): TGTGCCAGCAGCTTAGTTAGCGGGGGGGCCGGAGAGACCCAGTACTTC. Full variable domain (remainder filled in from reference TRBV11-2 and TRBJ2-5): EAGVAQSPRYKIIEKRQSVAFWCNPISGHATLYWYQQILGQGPKLLIQFQNNGVVDDSQLPKDRFSAERLKGVDSTLKIQPAKLEDSAVYLCASSLVSGGAGETQYFGPGTRLLVL.

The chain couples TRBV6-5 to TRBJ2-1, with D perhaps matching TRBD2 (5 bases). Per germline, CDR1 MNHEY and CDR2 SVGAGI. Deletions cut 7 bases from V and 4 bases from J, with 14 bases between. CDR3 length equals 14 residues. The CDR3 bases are TGTGCCAGCACTAACCCCGGACTGTACAATGAGCAGTTCTTC. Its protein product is CASTNPGLYNEQFF.

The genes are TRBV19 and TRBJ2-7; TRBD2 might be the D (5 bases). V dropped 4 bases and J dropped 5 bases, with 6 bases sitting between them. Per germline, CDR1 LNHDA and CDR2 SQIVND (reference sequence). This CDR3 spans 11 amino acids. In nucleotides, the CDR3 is TGTGCCAGTAGTAAGGAGGACGAGCAGTACTTC. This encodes CASSKEDEQYF. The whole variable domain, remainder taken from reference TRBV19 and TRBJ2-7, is DGGITQSPKYLFRKEGQNVTLSCEQNLNHDAMYWYRQDPGQGLRLIYYSQIVNDFQKGDIAEGYSVSREKKESFPLTVTSAQKNPTAFYLCASSKEDEQYFGPGTRLTVT.

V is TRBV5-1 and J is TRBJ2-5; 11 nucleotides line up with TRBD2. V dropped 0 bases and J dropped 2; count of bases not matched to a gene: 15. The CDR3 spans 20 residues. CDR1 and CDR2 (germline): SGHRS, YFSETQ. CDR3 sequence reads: CASSLGTLAGDWVGQETQYF. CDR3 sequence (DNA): TGCGCCAGCAGCTTGGGAACACTAGCGGGAGATTGGGTTGGGCAAGAGACCCAGTACTTC.

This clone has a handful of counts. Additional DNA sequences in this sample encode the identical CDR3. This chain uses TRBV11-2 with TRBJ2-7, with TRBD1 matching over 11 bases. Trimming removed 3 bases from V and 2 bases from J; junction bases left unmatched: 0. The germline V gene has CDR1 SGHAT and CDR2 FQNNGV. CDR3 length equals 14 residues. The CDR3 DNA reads TGTGCCAGCAGCTTGGACAGGGGGCCCTACGAGCAGTACTTC. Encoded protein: CASSLDRGPYEQYF.

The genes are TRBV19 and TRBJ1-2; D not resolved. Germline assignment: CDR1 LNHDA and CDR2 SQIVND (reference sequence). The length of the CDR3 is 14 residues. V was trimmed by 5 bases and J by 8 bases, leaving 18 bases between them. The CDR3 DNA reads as TGTGCCAGTAGTTACCACACGGAACGTAGGGGCTACACCTTC. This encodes CASSYHTERRGYTF.

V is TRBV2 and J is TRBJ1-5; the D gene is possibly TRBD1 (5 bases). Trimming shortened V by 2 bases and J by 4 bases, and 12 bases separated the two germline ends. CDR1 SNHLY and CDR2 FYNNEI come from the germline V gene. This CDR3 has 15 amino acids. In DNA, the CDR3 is TGTGCCAGCAGTGAATCCTCAGGGAGGAATCAGCCCCAGCATTTT. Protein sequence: CASSESSGRNQPQHF.